This T cell receptor (beta chain) was identified during a study of blood T cell repertoires in COVID-19. Clones were read by immunoSEQ multiplex PCR, and TCRdb kept only the in-frame ones, dropping some. The top ten hold 15% to 19% of the sample, which has tens of thousands of clones, around 82% seen once. The TCR was taken from a human donor in a cohort sampled during active COVID-19. The specimen sequenced was peripheral blood.

The DNA for the CDR3 is TGTGCCAGCAGCGGCCCCCTAGGAGCCCCCTCCTACGAGCAGTACTTC. It is translated as CASSGPLGAPSYEQYF. The V and J genes are TRBV28 and TRBJ2-7; D gene ambiguous. V was cut by 6 bases and J by 0 bases, with 18 bases left in between. CDR1 is MDHEN, CDR2 SYDVKM, per germline. The CDR3 is 16 residues long.